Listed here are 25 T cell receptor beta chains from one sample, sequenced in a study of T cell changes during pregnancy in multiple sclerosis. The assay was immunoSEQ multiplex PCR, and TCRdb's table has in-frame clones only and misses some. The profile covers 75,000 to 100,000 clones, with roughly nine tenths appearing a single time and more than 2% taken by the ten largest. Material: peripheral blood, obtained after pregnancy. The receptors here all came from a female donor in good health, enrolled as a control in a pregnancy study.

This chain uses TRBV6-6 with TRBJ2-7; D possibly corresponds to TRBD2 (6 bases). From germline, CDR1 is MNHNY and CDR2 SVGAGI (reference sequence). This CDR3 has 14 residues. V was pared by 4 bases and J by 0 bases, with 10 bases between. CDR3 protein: CASSWAGSSYEQYF. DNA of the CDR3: TGTGCCAGCAGTTGGGCGGGGAGCTCCTACGAGCAGTACTTC.

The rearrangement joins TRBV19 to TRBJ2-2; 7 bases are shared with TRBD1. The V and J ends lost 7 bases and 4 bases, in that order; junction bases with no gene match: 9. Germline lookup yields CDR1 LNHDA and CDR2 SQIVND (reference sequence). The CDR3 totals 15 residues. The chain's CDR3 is CASKTDRVTTGELFF. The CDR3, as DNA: TGTGCCAGTAAAACAGACAGGGTGACCACCGGGGAGCTGTTTTTT.

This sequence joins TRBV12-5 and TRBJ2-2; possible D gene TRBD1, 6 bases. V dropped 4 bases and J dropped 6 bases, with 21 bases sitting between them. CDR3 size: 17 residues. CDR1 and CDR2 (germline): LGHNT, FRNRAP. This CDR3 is CASGSRQVLGEAGELFF. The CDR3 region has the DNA TGTGCTAGTGGTTCGCGACAGGTTCTTGGAGAGGCCGGGGAGCTGTTTTTT.

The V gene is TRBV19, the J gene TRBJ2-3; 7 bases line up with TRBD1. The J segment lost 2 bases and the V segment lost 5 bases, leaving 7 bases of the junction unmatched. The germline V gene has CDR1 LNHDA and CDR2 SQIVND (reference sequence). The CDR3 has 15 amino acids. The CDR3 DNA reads TGTGCCAGTAGTCCGAGACAGGGAACCACAGATACGCAGTATTTT. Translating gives CASSPRQGTTDTQYF.

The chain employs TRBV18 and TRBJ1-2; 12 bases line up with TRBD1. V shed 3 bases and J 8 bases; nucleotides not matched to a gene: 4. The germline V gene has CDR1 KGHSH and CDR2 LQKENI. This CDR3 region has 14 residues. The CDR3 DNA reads TGTGCCAGCTCACCGGGACAGGGGGCCGAGGGCTACACCTTC. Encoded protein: CASSPGQGAEGYTF. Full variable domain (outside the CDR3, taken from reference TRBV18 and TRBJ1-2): NAGVMQNPRHLVRRRGQEARLRCSPMKGHSHVYWYRQLPEEGLKFMVYLQKENIIDESGMPKERFSAEFPKEGPSILRIQQVVRGDSAAYFCASSPGQGAEGYTFGSGTRLTVV.

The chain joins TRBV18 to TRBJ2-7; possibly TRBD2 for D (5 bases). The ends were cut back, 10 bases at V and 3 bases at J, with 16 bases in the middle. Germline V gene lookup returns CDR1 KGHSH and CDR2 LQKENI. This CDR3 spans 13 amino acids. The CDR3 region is CATRAGTNYEQYF. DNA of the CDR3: TGTGCCACCCGTGCGGGCACGAACTACGAGCAGTACTTC.

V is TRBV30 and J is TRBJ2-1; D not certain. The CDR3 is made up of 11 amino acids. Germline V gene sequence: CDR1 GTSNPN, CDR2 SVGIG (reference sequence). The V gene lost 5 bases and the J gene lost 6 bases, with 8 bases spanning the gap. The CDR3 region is CAWDFTNEQFF. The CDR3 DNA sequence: TGTGCCTGGGACTTCACCAATGAGCAGTTCTTC.

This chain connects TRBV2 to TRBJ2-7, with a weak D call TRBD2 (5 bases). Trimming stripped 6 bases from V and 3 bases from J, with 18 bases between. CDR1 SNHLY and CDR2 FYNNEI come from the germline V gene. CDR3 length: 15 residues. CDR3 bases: TGTGCCAGCAGGTTACGGCCGGCTGGACTCTACGAGCAGTACTTC. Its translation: CASRLRPAGLYEQYF. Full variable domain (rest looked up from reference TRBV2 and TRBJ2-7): EPEVTQTPSHQVTQMGQEVILRCVPISNHLYFYWYRQILGQKVEFLVSFYNNEISEKSEIFDDQFSVERPDGSNFTLKIRSTKLEDSAMYFCASRLRPAGLYEQYFGPGTRLTVT.

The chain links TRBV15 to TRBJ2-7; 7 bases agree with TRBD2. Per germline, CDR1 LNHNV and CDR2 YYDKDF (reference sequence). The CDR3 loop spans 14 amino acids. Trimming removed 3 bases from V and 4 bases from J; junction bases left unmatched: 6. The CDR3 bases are TGTGCCACCAGCAGTGGTCTAGCGGCGTACGAGCAGTACTTC. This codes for CATSSGLAAYEQYF.

Here the CDR3 reads CATSTLGLSTDTQYF. CDR3 nucleotides: TGCGCCACGTCCACTCTAGGACTGAGCACAGATACGCAGTATTTT. The chain has TRBV4-1 and TRBJ2-3; possible D gene TRBD2, 5 bases. The CDR3 has 15 amino acids. V was cut by 10 bases and J by 0 bases, with 17 bases left in between. From germline, CDR1 is MGHRA and CDR2 YSYEKL.

In nucleotides, the CDR3 is TGTGCCAGCAGCTTGCCAACGAAAGGGACAGGGGATGGCTACACCTTC. Residues: CASSLPTKGTGDGYTF. The J gene is TRBJ1-2, the V gene TRBV5-8, with TRBD1 matching 10 bases. The CDR3 length is 16 residues. Germline loops: CDR1 SGHTS, CDR2 YDEGEE. V trimming: 1 base; J trimming: 6 bases; junction bases outside the gene matches: 9.

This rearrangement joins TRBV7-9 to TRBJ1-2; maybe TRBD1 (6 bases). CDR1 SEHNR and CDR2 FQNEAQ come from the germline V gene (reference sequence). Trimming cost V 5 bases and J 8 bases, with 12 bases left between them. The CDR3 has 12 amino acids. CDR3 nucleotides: TGTGCCAGCAGCGGCCCAGGGGCGGGCTACACCTTC. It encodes CASSGPGAGYTF.

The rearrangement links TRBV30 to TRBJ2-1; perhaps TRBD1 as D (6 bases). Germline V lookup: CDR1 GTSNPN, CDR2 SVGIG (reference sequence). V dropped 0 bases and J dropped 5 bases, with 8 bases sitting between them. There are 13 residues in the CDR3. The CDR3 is CAWSVWTDNEQFF. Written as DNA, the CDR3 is TGTGCCTGGAGTGTATGGACAGACAATGAGCAGTTCTTC.

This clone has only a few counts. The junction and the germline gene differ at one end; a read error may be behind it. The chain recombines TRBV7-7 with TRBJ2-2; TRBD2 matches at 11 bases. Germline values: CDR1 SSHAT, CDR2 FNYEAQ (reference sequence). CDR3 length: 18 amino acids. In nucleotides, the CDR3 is TGTGCTAGCAGCTTAGCGCTAGCGGGGGGAACTGGGTCCGGGGAGCTGTTTTTT. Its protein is CASSLALAGGTGSGELFF. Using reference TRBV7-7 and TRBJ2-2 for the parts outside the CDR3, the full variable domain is GAGVSQSPRYKVTKRGQDVTLRCDPISSHATLYWYQQALGQGPEFLTYFNYEAQPDKSGLPSDRFSAERPEGSISTLTIQRTEQRDSAMYRCASSLALAGGTGSGELFFGEGSRLTVL.

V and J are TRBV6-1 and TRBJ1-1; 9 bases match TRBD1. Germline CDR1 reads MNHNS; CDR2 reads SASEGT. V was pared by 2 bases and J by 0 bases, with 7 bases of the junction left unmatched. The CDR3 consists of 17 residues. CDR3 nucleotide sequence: TGTGCCAGCAGTGAACGCACAGGGGGCGCGGTGAACACTGAAGCTTTCTTT. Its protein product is CASSERTGGAVNTEAFF.

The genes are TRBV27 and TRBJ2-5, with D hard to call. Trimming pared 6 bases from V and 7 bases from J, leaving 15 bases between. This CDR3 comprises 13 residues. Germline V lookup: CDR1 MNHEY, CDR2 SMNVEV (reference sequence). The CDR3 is CASSRQFPGTQYF. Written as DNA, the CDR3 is TGTGCCAGCAGCCGCCAGTTTCCGGGGACCCAGTACTTC.

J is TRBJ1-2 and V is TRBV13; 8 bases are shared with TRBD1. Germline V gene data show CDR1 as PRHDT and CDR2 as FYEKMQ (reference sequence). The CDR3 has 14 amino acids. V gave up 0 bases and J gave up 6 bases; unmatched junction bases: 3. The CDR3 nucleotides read TGTGCCAGCAGCTTAGGGGACAGGGTTGATGGCTACACCTTC. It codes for CASSLGDRVDGYTF. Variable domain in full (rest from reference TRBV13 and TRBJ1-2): AAGVIQSPRHLIKEKRETATLKCYPIPRHDTVYWYQQGPGQDPQFLISFYEKMQSDKGSIPDRFSAQQFSDYHSELNMSSLELGDSALYFCASSLGDRVDGYTFGSGTRLTVV.

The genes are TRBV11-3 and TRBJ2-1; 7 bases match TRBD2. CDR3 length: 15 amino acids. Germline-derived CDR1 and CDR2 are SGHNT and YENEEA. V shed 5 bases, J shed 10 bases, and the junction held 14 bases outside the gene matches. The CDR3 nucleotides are TGTGCCAGCAGCCCACGAGCCAGCGCAGCGGGGGAGCAGTTCTTC. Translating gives CASSPRASAAGEQFF.

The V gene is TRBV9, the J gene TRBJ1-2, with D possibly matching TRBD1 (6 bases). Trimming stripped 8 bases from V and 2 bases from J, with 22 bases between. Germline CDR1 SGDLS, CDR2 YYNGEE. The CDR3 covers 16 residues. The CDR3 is CARSTFLRDTNYGYTF. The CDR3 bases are TGTGCCAGATCAACATTTCTCCGGGACACCAACTATGGCTACACCTTC.

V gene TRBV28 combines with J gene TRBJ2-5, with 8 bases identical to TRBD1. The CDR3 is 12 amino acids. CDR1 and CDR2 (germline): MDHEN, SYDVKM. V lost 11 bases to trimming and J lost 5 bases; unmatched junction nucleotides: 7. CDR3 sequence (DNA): TGTGCCGCCCAGGGGGCGGTGGAGACCCAGTACTTC. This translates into CAAQGAVETQYF. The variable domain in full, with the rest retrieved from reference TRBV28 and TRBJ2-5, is DVKVTQSSRYLVKRTGEKVFLECVQDMDHENMFWYRQDPGLGLRLIYFSYDVKMKEKGDIPEGYSVSREKKERFSLILESASTNQTSMYLCAAQGAVETQYFGPGTRLLVL.

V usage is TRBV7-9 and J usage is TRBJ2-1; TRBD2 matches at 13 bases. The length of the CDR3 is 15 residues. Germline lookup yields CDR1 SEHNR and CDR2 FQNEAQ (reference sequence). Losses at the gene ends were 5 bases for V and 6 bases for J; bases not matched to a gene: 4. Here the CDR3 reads CASSPGTSGTNEQFF. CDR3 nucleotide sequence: TGTGCCAGCAGCCCCGGGACTAGCGGGACCAATGAGCAGTTCTTC.

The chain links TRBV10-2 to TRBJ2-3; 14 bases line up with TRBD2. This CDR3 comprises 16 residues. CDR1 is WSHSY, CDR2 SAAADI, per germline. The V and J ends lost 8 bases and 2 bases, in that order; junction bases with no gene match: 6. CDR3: CASGWTSGGFTDTQYF. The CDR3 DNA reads TGCGCCAGCGGATGGACTAGCGGGGGGTTCACAGATACGCAGTATTTT.

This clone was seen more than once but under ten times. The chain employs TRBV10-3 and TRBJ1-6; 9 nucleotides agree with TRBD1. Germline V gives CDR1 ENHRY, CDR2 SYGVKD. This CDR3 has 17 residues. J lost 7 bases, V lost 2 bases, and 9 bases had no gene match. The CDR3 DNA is TGTGCCATCAGTGAGGCCATACAGGGGGCCAAGAATTCACCCCTCCACTTT. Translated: CAISEAIQGAKNSPLHF.

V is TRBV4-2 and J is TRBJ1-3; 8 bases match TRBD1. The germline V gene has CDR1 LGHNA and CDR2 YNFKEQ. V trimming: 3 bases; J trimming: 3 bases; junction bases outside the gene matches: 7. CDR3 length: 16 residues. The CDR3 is CASSQFDRGGGNTIYF. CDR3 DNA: TGTGCCAGCAGCCAGTTCGACAGGGGAGGTGGAAACACCATATATTTT.

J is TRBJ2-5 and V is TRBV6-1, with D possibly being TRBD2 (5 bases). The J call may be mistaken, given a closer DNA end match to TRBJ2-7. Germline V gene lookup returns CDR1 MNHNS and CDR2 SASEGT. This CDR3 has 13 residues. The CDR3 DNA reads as TGTGCCAGTCCCTCAGCGGACTCCTACGAGCAGTACTTC. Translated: CASPSADSYEQYF.